This T cell receptor (beta chain) was recorded in a study of T-cell reconstitution after alpha-beta-depleted transplantation in children (dated by TCRdb to 2016 to 2017). Regarding the complete study: T-cell immune reconstitution after TCRalphabeta/CD19-depleted allogeneic hematopoietic cell transplantation in children was quantitatively tracked in the study by means of TCR repertoire profiling.

This clonotype was seen ten or more times. There is no known antigen for this receptor. There are no base qualities to consult, and no much larger clone falls within one base. Libraries were made using PCR. The instrument given in TCRdb is Illumina HiSeq 2500. TCR libraries were prepared with molecular barcoding, using unique molecular identifiers to normalize TCRbeta repertoire quantification. In-frame beta chains were kept once TCRdb had trimmed the public reads at Q25 with fastp and called clones with MiXCR. Records with the same CDR3 protein are collapsed into one entry carrying the most frequent genes and DNA. Across this sample there are about 240,000 distinct CDR3 sequences, with around 25% seen only once. The leading ten clones occupy roughly 2.5% of the sample. What the study reported, not specific to this receptor: The apparently early alphabetaT-cell count recovery about two months after transplant was reportedly dependent on only several hundred rapidly expanded clones derived from non-depleted graft cells. Over the following months the frequencies of hyperexpanded clones went down, and after one year T-cell counts and TCRbeta diversity were mostly credited to newly produced T cells. In some patients, the high TCRbeta diversity seen at day 60 was put down to recipient T cells and intrathymic progenitors that had survived conditioning.

The treatment or condition label here, explained by the study, means: allogeneic hematopoietic cell transplantation with graft depleted of TCRalphabeta T cells and CD19 B cells. The transplant recipients were children given TCRalphabeta/CD19-depleted allogeneic hematopoietic cell grafts. The CDR3 goes from the cysteine to the phenylalanine over 15 residues. Of the read, only the CDR3 DNA is kept; its 45 bases are in frame from base 1. The junction shows trimming of 6 bases on V and 8 bases on J, and the gene matches do not reach 11 bases of it. The TCR comes from a girl aged 2-15 years with Fanconi anemia, due to receive a stem cell transplant. Here the chain combines TRBV12-3 or TRBV12-4 and TRBJ2-1; TRBD1 lines up with 9 middle nucleotides. The sequencing here drew on PBMCs, taken before TCRalphabeta/CD19-depleted stem cell transplant. The CDR3 region has the sequence CASSRSTGGFYEQFF. The DNA reads as follows: TGTGCCAGCAGCCGAAGTACAGGGGGCTTTTATGAGCAGTTCTTC.